This T cell receptor beta chain was obtained from a study of blood T cell repertoires in COVID-19 (TCRdb year 2020). Concerning the study at large: The collaborator samples originated in the United States, Italy and Spain and spanned the acute and convalescent phases of COVID-19. Deeply sampled blood TCRbeta repertoires from subjects exposed to, actively infected with, or recovered from COVID-19 were included in the dataset. The repertoires were made available in a free public database intended to serve as a resource for research on the immune response to SARS-CoV-2. The material from the prospective study consisted of cDNA or gDNA derived from T cells, B-cell-depleted T cells, or PBMCs. Where available, HLA class I and class II types were taken from metadata supplied by the sample provider and were not determined by assay-based typing. Samples came from the ongoing ImmuneRACE study (first 160 participants) plus 1,254 subjects from 6 global collaborators. Sample metadata almost always included a de-identified subject ID, COVID-19 status, age in years and sex. The research as a whole found: How much clinical and demographic metadata was included differed by source and by participant, and the metadata was provided uncurated.

Of note for this clone: Its antigen is unknown. It has no much larger one-base neighbor in the sample; base qualities were not kept.

The immunoSEQ Assay, a bias-controlled multiplex PCR, was used to amplify TCRbeta CDR3 regions from genomic DNA. In the authors' own workflow: The number of nucleated cells in each sample was estimated by amplification of reference gene primers within the assay. To quantify the absolute abundance of each unique TCRbeta CDR3 rearrangement, sequence reads were collapsed and filtered. For each sample, productive Simpson clonality was calculated as the square root of Simpson's diversity index across productive rearrangements. Sourced from immuneACCESS, this table was stored by TCRdb with only in-frame sequences that have V and J called. A share of the clones is absent; for the studies checked, an unresolved V gene accounts for under half, and the remainder has no known explanation. For V, J and clone size, that table is used; D and trimming come from the DNA. The sample table contains over 130,000 clones; only one count was recorded for roughly 80% of them. Around 4% of the sample is held by the ten biggest clonotypes.

V sheds 4 bases and J sheds 0 bases, leaving 10 bases between their ends. The germline V gene gives CDR1 as MGHRA and CDR2 as YSYEKL. CDR3 length: 15 amino acids, cysteine to phenylalanine. Solely the CDR3 DNA is kept, with 45 bases framed from the first base. Collaborating institutions collected whole blood in K2EDTA tubes following their own protocols. For TCRbeta analysis, collaborators shipped samples in one of three forms: frozen whole blood, isolated PBMCs, or DNA extracted from either of those sample types. This sequence uses TRBV4-1 and TRBJ1-3; TRBD1 is possibly the D segment (5 matching bases). This clonotype originated in an elderly woman with acute or convalescent COVID-19. The sequencing input was peripheral blood. The DNA sequence is TGCGCCAGCAGCCTTACAGGTGACTCTGGAAACACCATATATTTT. The encoded protein is CASSLTGDSGNTIYF.